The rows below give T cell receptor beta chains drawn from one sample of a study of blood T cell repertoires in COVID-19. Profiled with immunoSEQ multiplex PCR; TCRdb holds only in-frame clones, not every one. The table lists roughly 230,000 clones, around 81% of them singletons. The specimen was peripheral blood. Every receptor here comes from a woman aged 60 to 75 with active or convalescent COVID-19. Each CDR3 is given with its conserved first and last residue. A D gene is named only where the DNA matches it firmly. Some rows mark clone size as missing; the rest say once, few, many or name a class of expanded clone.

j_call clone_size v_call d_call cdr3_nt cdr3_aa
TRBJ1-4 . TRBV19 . TGTGCCAGTAGGCCCGGGGGGGGGCCTTTTTCTAATGAAAAACTGTTTTTT CASRPGGGPFSNEKLFF
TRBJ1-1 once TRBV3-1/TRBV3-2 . TGTGCCAGCAGCCCCGCGCGGGGGAACACTGAAGCTTTCTTT CASSPARGNTEAFF
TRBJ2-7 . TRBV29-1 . TGCAGCGTTGTAAGAGGGAGAAATATTCCCTACGAGCAGTACTTC CSVVRGRNIPYEQYF
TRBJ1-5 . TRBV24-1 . TGTGCCACCAGTGACCGCGGACACCGGGGGGGTAGCAATCAGCCCCAGCATTTT CATSDRGHRGGSNQPQHF
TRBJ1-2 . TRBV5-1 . TGCGCCAGCAGCTTGGTAGGGGGTGGTGGCTACACCTTC CASSLVGGGGYTF
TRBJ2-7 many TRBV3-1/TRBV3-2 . TGTGCCAGCAGCCAGAGGTCAGGGCGCGAGCAGTACTTC CASSQRSGREQYF
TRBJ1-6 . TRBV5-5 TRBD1 TGTGCCAGCAGCTCGGCTACAGGGGATACCCTCCACTTT CASSSATGDTLHF
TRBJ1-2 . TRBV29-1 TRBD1 TGCAGCGTTGGGGACAGAAACTATGGCTACACCTTC CSVGDRNYGYTF
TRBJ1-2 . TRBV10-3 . TGTGCCATCAGTGAGTCGACCGGGGACTATGGCTACACCTTC CAISESTGDYGYTF
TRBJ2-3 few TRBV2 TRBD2 TGTGCCAGCAGTTGGGGGACTAGTCGGAGCACAGATACGCAGTATTTT CASSWGTSRSTDTQYF
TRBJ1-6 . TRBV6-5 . TGTGCCAGCAGTTACCGCAGGGTTGGAAGATCACCCCTCCACTTT CASSYRRVGRSPLHF
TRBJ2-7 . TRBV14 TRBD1 TGTGCCAGCAGCCAAGGTCAGACAGGGGTTCAGGAGCAGTACTTC CASSQGQTGVQEQYF
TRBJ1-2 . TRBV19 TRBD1 TGTGCCAGTAGTATAGGGGGGACAGGGGTAGGCTATGGCTACACCTTC CASSIGGTGVGYGYTF
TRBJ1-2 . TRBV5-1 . TGCGCCAGCAGCTTGGCCGACGGGAACTATGGCTACACCTTC CASSLADGNYGYTF
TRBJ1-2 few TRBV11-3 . TGTGCCAGCAGGATACTATTCTCGCGGGATGGCTACACCTTC CASRILFSRDGYTF
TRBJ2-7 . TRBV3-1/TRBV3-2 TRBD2 TGTGCCAGCAGCCAAGAATCGGGGAGCGGGAGCCGGTACGAGCAGTACTTC CASSQESGSGSRYEQYF
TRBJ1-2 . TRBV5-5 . TGTGCCAGCAGCTTGCGGGGGAATGGCTACACCTTC CASSLRGNGYTF
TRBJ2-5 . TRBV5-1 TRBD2 TGCGCCAGCACCTTCGGCGGGGGGGGAGAGACCCAGTACTTC CASTFGGGGETQYF
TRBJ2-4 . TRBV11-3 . TGTGCCAGCACCCTTACTAAGCACAGGGACCTAGCCAAAAACATTCAGTACTTC CASTLTKHRDLAKNIQYF
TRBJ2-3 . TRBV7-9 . TGTGCCAGCCCGACTGATGCAGATACGCAGTATTTT CASPTDADTQYF
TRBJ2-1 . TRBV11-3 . TGTGCCAGCAGCCGCAGATCTTCCTACAATGAGCAGTTCTTC CASSRRSSYNEQFF
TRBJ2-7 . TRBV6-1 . TGTGCCAGCAGTGAACGTGGGCGGGATAGCTCCTACGAGCAGTACTTC CASSERGRDSSYEQYF
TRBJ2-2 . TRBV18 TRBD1 TGTGCCAGCTCACCGGGACAGGGGTTAACCGGGGAGCTGTTTTTT CASSPGQGLTGELFF
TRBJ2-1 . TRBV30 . TGTGCCTGGAGTGTGGGGAGCGGAGTCTGGTACAATGAGCAGTTCTTC CAWSVGSGVWYNEQFF
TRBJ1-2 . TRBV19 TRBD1 TGTGCCAGTAGTCCGGACAGGGGGCTATATGGCTACACCTTC CASSPDRGLYGYTF
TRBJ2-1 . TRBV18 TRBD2 TGTGCCAGCTCACCTTTACTAGCGGGAGTGGGCAATGAGCAGTTCTTC CASSPLLAGVGNEQFF
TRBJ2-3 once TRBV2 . TGTGCCAGCAGTGGGGCGGATACGCAGTATTTT CASSGADTQYF
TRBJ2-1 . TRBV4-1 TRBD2 TGCGCCAGCACCATTCTCCCGGGACTAGCGGGAGGGCCTTTAAATGAGCAGTTCTTC CASTILPGLAGGPLNEQFF
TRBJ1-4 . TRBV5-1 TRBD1 TGCGCCAGCAGCGGGACAGGGGGCGCGGGGGAAAAACTGTTTTTT CASSGTGGAGEKLFF
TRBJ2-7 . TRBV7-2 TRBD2 TGTGCCAGCAGCCCGACTAGCGGGAGGATCTACGAGCAGTACTTC CASSPTSGRIYEQYF
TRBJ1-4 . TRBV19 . TGTGCCAGTAGTATGGTTGGGGGGGCAGGTGAAAAACTGTTTTTT CASSMVGGAGEKLFF
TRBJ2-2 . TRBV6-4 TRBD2 TGTGCCAGCAGTGACGTAGCGGGGGACACCGGGGAGCTGTTTTTT CASSDVAGDTGELFF
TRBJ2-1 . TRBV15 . TGTGCCACCAGCAGAGATCTTCAGAACCTCAGGCATGAGCAGTTCTTC CATSRDLQNLRHEQFF
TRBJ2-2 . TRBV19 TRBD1 TGTGCCAGCCGGGACAGGGGGTACACCGGGGAGCTGTTTTTT CASRDRGYTGELFF
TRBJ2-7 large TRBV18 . TGTGCCAGCTCGCCGGACAGTAACTACGAGCAGTACTTC CASSPDSNYEQYF
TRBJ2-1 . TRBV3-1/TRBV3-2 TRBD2 TGTGCCAGCAGCCAGAGCGGGACTAGCTACAATGAGCAGTTCTTC CASSQSGTSYNEQFF
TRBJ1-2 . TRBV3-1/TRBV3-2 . TGTGCCAGCAGCTCTAAGGGGATTTCCTATGGCTACACCTTC CASSSKGISYGYTF
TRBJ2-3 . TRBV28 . TGTGCCAGCAGTTTTTATAGCACAGATACGCAGTATTTT CASSFYSTDTQYF
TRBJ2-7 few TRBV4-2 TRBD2 TGTGCCAGCAGCCAGTTAGCGGGAGGGGGGTCCTACGAGCAGTACTTC CASSQLAGGGSYEQYF
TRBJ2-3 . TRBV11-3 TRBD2 TGTGCCAGCAGCTTGGGACTAGCGTTCACAGATACGCAGTATTTT CASSLGLAFTDTQYF
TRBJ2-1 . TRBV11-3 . TGTGCCAGCAGCTTAGTGCGGGGGCCCTGGAATGAGCAGTTCTTC CASSLVRGPWNEQFF
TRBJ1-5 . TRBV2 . TGTGCCAGCAGTCCTGATGGTAGGGGTCAGCCCCAGCATTTT CASSPDGRGQPQHF
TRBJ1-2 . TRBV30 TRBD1 TGTGCCTGGACTGAGGACAGGGGGCATGGCTACACCTTC CAWTEDRGHGYTF
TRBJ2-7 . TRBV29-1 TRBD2 TGCAGCGTTGTAGAGGCCACGGGAGGGGAGCAGTACTTC CSVVEATGGEQYF
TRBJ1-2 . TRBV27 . TGTGCCAGCAGTTTGCTCCGAGACTCCCTCAGCTACACCTTC CASSLLRDSLSYTF
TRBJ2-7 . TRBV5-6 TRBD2 TGTGCCAGCAGCTCTCCGGGACTAGCCTACGAGCAGTACTTC CASSSPGLAYEQYF
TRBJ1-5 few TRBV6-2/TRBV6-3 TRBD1 TGTGCCAGCAGCGAACAGGGGTTTCAGCCCCAGCATTTT CASSEQGFQPQHF
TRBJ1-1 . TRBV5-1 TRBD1 TGCGCCAGCAGCCTAGACAGGGGATGGAACACTGAAGCTTTCTTT CASSLDRGWNTEAFF
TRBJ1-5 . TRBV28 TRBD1 TGTGCCAGCAGTGCGAAGTGGACAGGGGACAATCAGCCCCAGCATTTT CASSAKWTGDNQPQHF
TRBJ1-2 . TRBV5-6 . TGTGCCAGCAGCTTGTTAAGGGGCTATGGCTACACCTTC CASSLLRGYGYTF